Shown below are 14 T cell receptor beta chains from a single sample sequenced in a study of CD8 T cells in ankylosing spondylitis. MiXCR, applied by TCRdb to the 5' RACE reads, yields one record per CDR3 protein. The sample contains 250,000 or so distinct CDR3 sequences, over 8.5% of which appear only once. The sequencing sample was made of blood, either unsorted or a sorted T cell fraction (not recorded which). The receptors come from a male donor with ankylosing spondylitis or in good health (not recorded which).

This clonotype was seen ten or more times. The chain is built from TRBV25-1 and TRBJ1-2, with 7 bases identical to TRBD1. The ends lost 5 bases at V and 8 bases at J; junction bases unmatched: 11. Germline V lookup: CDR1 MGHDK, CDR2 SYGVNS. This CDR3 is 14 amino acids long. The CDR3 nucleotides are TGTGCCAGCAGTACACGACAGGGAGGGAGCGGCTACACCTTC. It codes for CASSTRQGGSGYTF.

J is TRBJ2-7 and V is TRBV27; D unclear. V was clipped by 2 bases and J by 2 bases, with 13 bases between them. The germline V gene has CDR1 MNHEY and CDR2 SMNVEV (reference sequence). CDR3 length equals 15 residues. As DNA, the CDR3 is TGTGCCAGCAGTTTAACTGACCCAAAACCCTACGAGCAGTACTTC. It codes for CASSLTDPKPYEQYF.

Many counts were recorded for this clonotype. V gene TRBV5-4 combines with J gene TRBJ2-3; D perhaps matches TRBD2 (6 bases). The germline V and J ends were trimmed by 5 bases and 0 bases, with 16 bases remaining between them. Germline V gene lookup returns CDR1 SGHNT and CDR2 YYREEE (reference sequence). The CDR3 contains 16 residues. CDR3 DNA sequence: TGTGCCAGCAGTGTTGCGGGGAAACGGAGCACAGATACGCAGTATTTT. Translation gives CASSVAGKRSTDTQYF.

This clonotype was detected many times. This chain links TRBV6-5 with TRBJ2-2, with a tentative D call TRBD1 (6 bases). Germline loops: CDR1 MNHEY, CDR2 SVGAGI. With 2 bases removed from V and 6 bases from J, the gap between germline ends came to 13 bases. The CDR3 is 15 amino acids. The CDR3 DNA follows: TGTGCCAGCAGTTACACACAGGGTGTAGCCGGGGAGCTGTTTTTT. Protein: CASSYTQGVAGELFF.

In this sample, this clonotype turned up many times. The chain uses TRBV20-1 and TRBJ2-1; D remains unclear. Trimming cost V 0 bases and J 3 bases, with 9 bases left between them. Germline V gene sequence: CDR1 DFQATT, CDR2 SNEGSKA (reference sequence). This CDR3 has 14 amino acids. In nucleotides, the CDR3 is TGCAGTGCTAGAGATCTACTCCACTACAATGAGCAGTTCTTC. As protein: CSARDLLHYNEQFF.

The V gene is TRBV20-1, the J gene TRBJ1-1, with D tentatively TRBD1 (6 bases). This CDR3 region has 13 residues. Germline V gives CDR1 DFQATT, CDR2 SNEGSKA (reference sequence). V lost 4 bases to trimming and J lost 5 bases, with 14 bases between them. CDR3 DNA: TGCAGTGCTATGGGGGGCGAAGTAACTGAAGCTTTCTTT. This sequence encodes CSAMGGEVTEAFF.

This clonotype was picked up many times. The chain is built from TRBV9 and TRBJ2-3, with D perhaps being TRBD1 or TRBD2 (5 bases each). The germline CDR1 and CDR2 sequences are SGDLS and YYNGEE. CDR3 length: 14 amino acids. V was cut by 0 bases and J by 5 bases, with 10 bases left in between. CDR3 DNA sequence: TGTGCCAGCAGCGTAGCGGGGCAGGGAGATACGCAGTATTTT. Amino acid sequence: CASSVAGQGDTQYF.

This clonotype was counted only a few times. This chain uses TRBV15 with TRBJ2-1; TRBD1 aligns across 9 bases. Germline CDR1 is LNHNV and CDR2 is YYDKDF (reference sequence). J was trimmed by 8 bases and V by 2 bases; bases with no gene match: 7. There are 15 residues in the CDR3. Here the CDR3 DNA reads TGTGCCACCAGCAGATCCACAGGGGGCACCGATGAGCAGTTCTTC. This encodes CATSRSTGGTDEQFF.

This clonotype was seen ten or more times. This chain connects TRBV10-3 to TRBJ2-7, with D possibly being TRBD2 (6 bases). The CDR3 extends over 11 amino acids. Germline lookup yields CDR1 ENHRY and CDR2 SYGVKD. Trimming took 6 bases from V and 4 from J, leaving 7 bases between them. This CDR3 is CAISSGYEQYF. CDR3 DNA: TGTGCCATCAGCAGCGGGTACGAGCAGTACTTC.

The V gene is TRBV16, the J gene TRBJ1-1, with D unresolved. V was cut by 4 bases and J by 8 bases, with 11 bases left in between. Germline-derived CDR1 and CDR2 are KGHSY and FQNENV. There are 12 residues in the CDR3. CDR3 protein: CASSLMGNEAFF. The CDR3 nucleotides read TGTGCCAGCAGCCTTATGGGAAACGAAGCTTTCTTT.

J is TRBJ2-2 and V is TRBV27; weak D call: TRBD2 (6 bases). Trimming left V 1 base short and J 4 bases short, with 10 bases between. CDR1 is MNHEY, CDR2 SMNVEV, per germline (reference sequence). This CDR3 is 15 amino acids long. CDR3 nucleotide sequence: TGTGCCAGCAGTTTATGGGGGGTCGTCACCGGGGAGCTGTTTTTT. This sequence encodes CASSLWGVVTGELFF.

This clonotype was observed a few times. The chain links TRBV10-3 to TRBJ1-3; D gene unclear. V was cut by 10 bases and J by 0 bases, with 16 bases left in between. The CDR3 extends over 15 amino acids. Germline CDR1 reads ENHRY; CDR2 reads SYGVKD. The CDR3 DNA reads as TGTGCCACTACCCAGCGGGCCCGCTCTGGAAACACCATATATTTT. Protein product: CATTQRARSGNTIYF.

The chain's CDR3 is CASTLGTSGYNEQFF. Written as DNA, the CDR3 is TGTGCCAGCACCCTAGGGACTAGCGGGTACAATGAGCAGTTCTTC. The genes are TRBV6-1 and TRBJ2-1; TRBD2 aligns across 12 bases. Germline V gives CDR1 MNHNS, CDR2 SASEGT. J lost 4 bases, V lost 7 bases, and 5 bases had no gene match. This CDR3 has 15 residues.

This clonotype was found many times. The V and J genes are TRBV20-1 and TRBJ1-1; TRBD1 agrees at 10 bases. Germline assignment: CDR1 DFQATT and CDR2 SNEGSKA (reference sequence). CDR3 length equals 15 residues. With V trimmed by 5 bases and J by 4 bases, 10 bases remained unmatched. For the CDR3, the DNA is TGCAGTGCTCCTATCTCCGGGACAGGGGCCACTGAAGCTTTCTTT. This translates into CSAPISGTGATEAFF.